Listed below are T cell receptor beta chains from one sample, sequenced in a study of cytomegalovirus exposure and HLA in healthy donors. Clones were read by immunoSEQ multiplex PCR, and TCRdb kept only the in-frame ones, dropping some. This sample has a few hundred thousand clones; 75% to 85% occur once, and the top ten carry around 1.4%. Sequencing was performed on PBMCs. The receptors stem from a girl aged 10 to 17 in good health and CMV-seronegative. CDR3s leave out the opening cysteine and the closing phenylalanine or tryptophan. D genes are given only for firm matches. Some rows have no size entry. The others give once, few or many, or a class for an expanded clone.

abundance: few; d_gene: TRBD1; v_gene: TRBV28; CDR3aa: ASSSPGQGGSQPQH
abundance: -; d_gene: TRBD1; v_gene: TRBV19; CDR3aa: ASSILGTGGRNTEAF
abundance: -; d_gene: -; v_gene: TRBV7-2; CDR3aa: ASSLFRDRTYEQY
abundance: once; d_gene: -; v_gene: TRBV19; CDR3aa: ATRQNNQPQH
abundance: few; d_gene: -; v_gene: TRBV18; CDR3aa: ASSPWGDWNTEAF
abundance: -; d_gene: TRBD2; v_gene: TRBV7-8; CDR3aa: ASSSFLRTSGSRYYEQY
abundance: -; d_gene: -; v_gene: TRBV11-2; CDR3aa: ACQVGGNTEAF
abundance: -; d_gene: -; v_gene: TRBV28; CDR3aa: ASSLVGTTNTEAF
abundance: -; d_gene: TRBD1; v_gene: TRBV5-1; CDR3aa: ASSFDRDYGYT
abundance: -; d_gene: -; v_gene: TRBV7-9; CDR3aa: ASSRDYNEQF
abundance: -; d_gene: -; v_gene: TRBV7-2; CDR3aa: ASSSVGQGLGEQF
abundance: -; d_gene: -; v_gene: TRBV6-5; CDR3aa: ASPNSNQPQH
abundance: -; d_gene: -; v_gene: TRBV30; CDR3aa: AWGEGGYEQF
abundance: -; d_gene: -; v_gene: TRBV19; CDR3aa: ASSIEDSDYGYT
abundance: -; d_gene: -; v_gene: TRBV20-1; CDR3aa: SASQYYGYT
abundance: -; d_gene: -; v_gene: TRBV6-5; CDR3aa: ASSSRVLIYGYT
abundance: few; d_gene: TRBD1; v_gene: TRBV6-5; CDR3aa: ASSYSGTGGYEQY
abundance: -; d_gene: -; v_gene: TRBV18; CDR3aa: ASSPAGLGNTIY
abundance: once; d_gene: -; v_gene: TRBV27; CDR3aa: ASSLLLAGSTDTQY
abundance: -; d_gene: TRBD2; v_gene: TRBV28; CDR3aa: ASSSQRGRETQY
abundance: -; d_gene: -; v_gene: TRBV28; CDR3aa: ASSLRAGSVGELF
abundance: -; d_gene: TRBD1; v_gene: TRBV7-9; CDR3aa: ASTPGGPGNQPQH
abundance: -; d_gene: -; v_gene: TRBV27; CDR3aa: ASSPSTGASETQY
abundance: -; d_gene: -; v_gene: TRBV28; CDR3aa: ASSLDSRGELF
abundance: -; d_gene: TRBD1; v_gene: TRBV2; CDR3aa: ASSVGTGALGANVLT
abundance: -; d_gene: -; v_gene: TRBV14; CDR3aa: ASSPTTGSADYNEQF
abundance: -; d_gene: TRBD1; v_gene: TRBV5-1; CDR3aa: ASSYTLLRPGQGSYEQY
abundance: few; d_gene: TRBD1; v_gene: TRBV19; CDR3aa: ATGRGQGNGYT
abundance: few; d_gene: TRBD1; v_gene: TRBV19; CDR3aa: ATSGQRNTIY
abundance: -; d_gene: TRBD2; v_gene: TRBV7-2; CDR3aa: ASSFRGLAGHNEQF
abundance: few; d_gene: -; v_gene: TRBV4-3; CDR3aa: ASSQDPQGKSQY
abundance: -; d_gene: TRBD1; v_gene: TRBV19; CDR3aa: ASSIQGAEAF
abundance: -; d_gene: TRBD1; v_gene: TRBV18; CDR3aa: ASSRTNDDRGVNEKLF
abundance: -; d_gene: -; v_gene: TRBV5-6; CDR3aa: ASSLGTLYEQY
abundance: -; d_gene: -; v_gene: TRBV5-1; CDR3aa: ASSFPLTSYNEQF
abundance: -; d_gene: TRBD1; v_gene: TRBV18; CDR3aa: ASSPQDRALNQPQH
abundance: -; d_gene: -; v_gene: TRBV4-3; CDR3aa: ASSQDPNERF
abundance: -; d_gene: TRBD2; v_gene: TRBV6-1; CDR3aa: ASSVVAGDEQF
abundance: -; d_gene: TRBD2; v_gene: TRBV6-6; CDR3aa: ASTGTSGREYNEQF
abundance: -; d_gene: TRBD2; v_gene: TRBV19; CDR3aa: AVRAGGPGDTQY
abundance: -; d_gene: -; v_gene: TRBV29-1; CDR3aa: SGTESGLGTEAF
abundance: -; d_gene: TRBD1; v_gene: TRBV27; CDR3aa: ASRIYLGQGIRSEAF
abundance: -; d_gene: -; v_gene: TRBV20-1; CDR3aa: SASRGTRY
abundance: -; d_gene: -; v_gene: TRBV7-2; CDR3aa: ASSPFRSYEQY
abundance: -; d_gene: -; v_gene: TRBV6-1; CDR3aa: ASSEDDSSYEQY
abundance: -; d_gene: -; v_gene: TRBV30; CDR3aa: AWRSWTLNTEAF
abundance: -; d_gene: TRBD2; v_gene: TRBV5-1; CDR3aa: ASSLRMASGSYNEQF
abundance: -; d_gene: -; v_gene: TRBV7-2; CDR3aa: ASSSSLGGLGGYT
abundance: few; d_gene: -; v_gene: TRBV7-9; CDR3aa: ASSQGTPEAF
abundance: -; d_gene: TRBD1; v_gene: TRBV28; CDR3aa: ASLQGAKGYEQY
abundance: once; d_gene: -; v_gene: TRBV5-4; CDR3aa: ASTLGAGVNSPLH
abundance: -; d_gene: TRBD1; v_gene: TRBV5-6; CDR3aa: ASSFPGGELRLT
abundance: once; d_gene: TRBD2; v_gene: TRBV12-5; CDR3aa: ASGFGVAGLAGVLGEQF
abundance: -; d_gene: TRBD1; v_gene: TRBV28; CDR3aa: ASSSGTGPGYGYT
abundance: -; d_gene: -; v_gene: TRBV29-1; CDR3aa: SARASTDTQY
abundance: -; d_gene: -; v_gene: TRBV4-1; CDR3aa: ASSQLNGLSYEQY